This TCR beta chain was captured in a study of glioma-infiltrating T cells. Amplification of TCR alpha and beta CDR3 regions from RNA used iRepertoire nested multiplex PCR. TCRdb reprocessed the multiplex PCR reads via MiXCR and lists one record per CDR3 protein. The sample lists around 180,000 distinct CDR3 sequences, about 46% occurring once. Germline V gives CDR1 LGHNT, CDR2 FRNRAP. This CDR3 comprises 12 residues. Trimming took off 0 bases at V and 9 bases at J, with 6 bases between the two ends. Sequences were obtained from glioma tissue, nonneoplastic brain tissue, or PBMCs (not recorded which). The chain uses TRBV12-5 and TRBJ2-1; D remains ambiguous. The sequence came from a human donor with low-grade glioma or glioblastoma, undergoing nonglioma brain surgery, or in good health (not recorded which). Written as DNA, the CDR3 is TGTGCTAGTGGTTTGGTAACCCCTGAGCAGTTCTTC. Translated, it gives CASGLVTPEQFF.